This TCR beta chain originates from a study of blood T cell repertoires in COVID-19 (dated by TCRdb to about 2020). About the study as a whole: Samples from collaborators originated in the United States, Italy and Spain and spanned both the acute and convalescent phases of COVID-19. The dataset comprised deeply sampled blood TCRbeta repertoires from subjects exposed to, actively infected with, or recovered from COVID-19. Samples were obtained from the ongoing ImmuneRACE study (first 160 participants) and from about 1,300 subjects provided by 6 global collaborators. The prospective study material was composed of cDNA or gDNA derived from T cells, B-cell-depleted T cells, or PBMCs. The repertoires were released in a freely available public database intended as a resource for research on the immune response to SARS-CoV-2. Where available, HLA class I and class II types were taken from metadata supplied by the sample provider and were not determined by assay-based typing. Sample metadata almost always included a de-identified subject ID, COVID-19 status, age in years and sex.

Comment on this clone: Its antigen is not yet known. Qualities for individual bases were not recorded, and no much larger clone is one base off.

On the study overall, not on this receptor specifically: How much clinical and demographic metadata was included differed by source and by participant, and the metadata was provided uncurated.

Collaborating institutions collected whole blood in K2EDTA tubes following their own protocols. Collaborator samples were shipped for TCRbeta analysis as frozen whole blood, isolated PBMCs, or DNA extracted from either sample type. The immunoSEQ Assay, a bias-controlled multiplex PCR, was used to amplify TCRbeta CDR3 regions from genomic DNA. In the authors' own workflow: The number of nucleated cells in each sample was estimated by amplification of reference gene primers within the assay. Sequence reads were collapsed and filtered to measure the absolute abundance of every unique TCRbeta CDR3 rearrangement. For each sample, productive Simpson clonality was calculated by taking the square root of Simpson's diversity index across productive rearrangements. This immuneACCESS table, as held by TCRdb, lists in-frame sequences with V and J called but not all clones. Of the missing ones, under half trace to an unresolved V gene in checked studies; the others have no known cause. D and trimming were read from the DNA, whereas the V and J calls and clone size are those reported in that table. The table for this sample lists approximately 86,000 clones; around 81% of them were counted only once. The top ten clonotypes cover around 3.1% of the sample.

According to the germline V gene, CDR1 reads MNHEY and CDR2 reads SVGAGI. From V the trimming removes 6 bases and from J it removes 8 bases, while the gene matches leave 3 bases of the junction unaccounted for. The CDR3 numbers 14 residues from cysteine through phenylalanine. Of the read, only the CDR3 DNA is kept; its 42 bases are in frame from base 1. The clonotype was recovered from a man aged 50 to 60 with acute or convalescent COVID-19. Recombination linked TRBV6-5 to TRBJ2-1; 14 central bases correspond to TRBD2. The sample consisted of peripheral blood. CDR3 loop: CASRGLAGVHEQFF. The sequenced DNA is TGTGCCAGCAGGGGACTAGCGGGGGTCCATGAGCAGTTCTTC.